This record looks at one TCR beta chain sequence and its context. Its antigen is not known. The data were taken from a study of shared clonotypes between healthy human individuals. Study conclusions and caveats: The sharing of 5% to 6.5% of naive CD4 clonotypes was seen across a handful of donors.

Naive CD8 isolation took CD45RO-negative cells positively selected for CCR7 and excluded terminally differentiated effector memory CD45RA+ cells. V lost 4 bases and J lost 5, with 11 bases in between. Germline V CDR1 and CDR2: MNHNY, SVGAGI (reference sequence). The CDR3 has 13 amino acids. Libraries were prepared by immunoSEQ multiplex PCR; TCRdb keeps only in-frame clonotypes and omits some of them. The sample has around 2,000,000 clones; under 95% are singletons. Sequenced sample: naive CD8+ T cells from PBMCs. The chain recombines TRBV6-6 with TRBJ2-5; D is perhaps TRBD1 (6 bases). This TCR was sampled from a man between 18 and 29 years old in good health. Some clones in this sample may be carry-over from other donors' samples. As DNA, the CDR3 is TGTGCCAGCAGTTTCACAGGGTCGGAGACCCAGTACTTC. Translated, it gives CASSFTGSETQYF.